Listed below are T cell receptor beta chains from one sample, sequenced in a study of early stage breast cancer tumors. Repertoires were generated with immunoSEQ multiplex PCR, while TCRdb's copy carries only in-frame clones and drops some. Here the sample spans nearly 25,000 clones, about 70% being singletons. The sample taken for sequencing was breast tumor tissue. These receptors were collected from a person between 55 and 70 years old with breast cancer. The CDR3 runs from the conserved cysteine through the conserved F or W. Each record gives: J gene, D gene, V gene, clone size, CDR3 DNA, CDR3 protein. The D gene is left open where the match is weak. Not all rows give a size; the values are once, few, many and, for expanded clones, a class.

J: TRBJ1-2; D: TRBD1; V: TRBV5-6; size: .; DNA: TGTGCCAGCAGCTTCCGGACAGGGGCGCTAGGCTACACCTTC; CDR3: CASSFRTGALGYTF
J: TRBJ2-7; D: TRBD2; V: TRBV19; size: .; DNA: TGTGCCAGTAGTATAGATGGGGGACTAGCGGGAGTCGGAGGATACGAGCAGTACTTC; CDR3: CASSIDGGLAGVGGYEQYF
J: TRBJ2-7; D: TRBD1; V: TRBV7-9; size: few; DNA: TGTGCCAGCACCCAGGGGGCGAGCTCCTACGAGCAGTACTTC; CDR3: CASTQGASSYEQYF
J: TRBJ2-3; D: .; V: TRBV19; size: .; DNA: TGTGCCAGTAGTTTCCTCGGGGGCACAGATACGCAGTATTTT; CDR3: CASSFLGGTDTQYF
J: TRBJ2-1; D: .; V: TRBV27; size: .; DNA: TGTGCCAGCAGAACTTCGACAGCCTTCCATGAGCAGTTCTTC; CDR3: CASRTSTAFHEQFF
J: TRBJ1-2; D: .; V: TRBV6-5; size: .; DNA: TGTGCCAGCAAGACCGGACAGCCCTATGGCTACACCTTC; CDR3: CASKTGQPYGYTF
J: TRBJ2-6; D: TRBD1; V: TRBV11-2; size: .; DNA: TGTGCCAGCAGCATAAGACAGGGCCCATCTGGGGCCAACGTCCTGACTTTC; CDR3: CASSIRQGPSGANVLTF
J: TRBJ2-5; D: TRBD1; V: TRBV5-1; size: .; DNA: TGCGCCAGCAGCACTGGACAGGGGGTCCAAGAGACCCAGTACTTC; CDR3: CASSTGQGVQETQYF
J: TRBJ2-7; D: TRBD2; V: TRBV25-1; size: .; DNA: TGTGCCAGCAGTCCTCTCGGACTAGCCTACGAGCAGTACTTC; CDR3: CASSPLGLAYEQYF
J: TRBJ2-5; D: TRBD2; V: TRBV7-2; size: .; DNA: TGTGCCAGCAGCTTAGATTCTGGGACTAGTGAGGATCCGTACTTC; CDR3: CASSLDSGTSEDPYF